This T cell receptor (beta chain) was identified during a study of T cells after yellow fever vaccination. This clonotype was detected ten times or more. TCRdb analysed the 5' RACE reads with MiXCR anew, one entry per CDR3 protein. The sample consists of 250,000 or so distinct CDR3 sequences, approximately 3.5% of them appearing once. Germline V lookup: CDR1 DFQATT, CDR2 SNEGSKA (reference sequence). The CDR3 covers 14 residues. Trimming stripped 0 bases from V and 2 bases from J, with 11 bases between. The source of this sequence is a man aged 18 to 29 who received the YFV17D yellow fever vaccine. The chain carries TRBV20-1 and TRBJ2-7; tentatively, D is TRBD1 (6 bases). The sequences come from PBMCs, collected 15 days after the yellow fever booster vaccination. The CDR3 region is CSARDATGAYEQYF. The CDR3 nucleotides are TGCAGTGCTAGAGATGCGACAGGAGCCTACGAGCAGTACTTC.